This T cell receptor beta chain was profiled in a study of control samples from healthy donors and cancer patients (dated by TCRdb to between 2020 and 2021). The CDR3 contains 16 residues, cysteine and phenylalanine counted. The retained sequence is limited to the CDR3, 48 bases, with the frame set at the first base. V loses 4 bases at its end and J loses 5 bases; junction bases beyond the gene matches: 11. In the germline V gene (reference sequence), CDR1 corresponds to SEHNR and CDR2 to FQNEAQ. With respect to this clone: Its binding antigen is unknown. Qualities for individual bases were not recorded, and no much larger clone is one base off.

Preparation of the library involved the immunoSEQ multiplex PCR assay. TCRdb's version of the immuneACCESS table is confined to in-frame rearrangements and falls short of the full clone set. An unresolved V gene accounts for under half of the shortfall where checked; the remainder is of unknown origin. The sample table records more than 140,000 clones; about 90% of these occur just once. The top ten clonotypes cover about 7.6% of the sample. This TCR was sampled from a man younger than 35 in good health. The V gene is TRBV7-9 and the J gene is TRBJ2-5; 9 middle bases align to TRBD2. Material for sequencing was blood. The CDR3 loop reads CASSSRSSGVWETQYF. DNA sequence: TGTGCCAGCAGCTCCCGATCTAGCGGGGTGTGGGAGACCCAGTACTTC. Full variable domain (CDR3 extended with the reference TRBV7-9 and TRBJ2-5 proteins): DTGVSQNPRHKITKRGQNVTFRCDPISEHNRLYWYRQTLGQGPEFLTYFQNEAQLEKSRLLSDRFSAERPKGSFSTLEIQRTEQGDSAMYLCASSSRSSGVWETQYFGPGTRLLVL.